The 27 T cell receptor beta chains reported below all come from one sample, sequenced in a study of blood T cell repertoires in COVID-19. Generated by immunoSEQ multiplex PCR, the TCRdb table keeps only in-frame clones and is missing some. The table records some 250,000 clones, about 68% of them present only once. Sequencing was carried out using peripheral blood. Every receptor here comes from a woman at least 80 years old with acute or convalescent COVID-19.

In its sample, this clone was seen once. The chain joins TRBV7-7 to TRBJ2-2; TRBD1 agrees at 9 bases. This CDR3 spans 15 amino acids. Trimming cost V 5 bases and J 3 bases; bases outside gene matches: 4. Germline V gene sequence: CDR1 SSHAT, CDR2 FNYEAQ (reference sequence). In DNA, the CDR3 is TGTGCCAGCAGCCCCGGGACAGGGTACACCGGGGAGCTGTTTTTT. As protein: CASSPGTGYTGELFF.

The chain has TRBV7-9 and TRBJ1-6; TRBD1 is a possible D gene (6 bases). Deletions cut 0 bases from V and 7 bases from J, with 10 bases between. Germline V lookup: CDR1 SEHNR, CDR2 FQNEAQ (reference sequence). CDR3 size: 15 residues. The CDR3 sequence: CASSLAGAENSPLHF. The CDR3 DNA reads TGTGCCAGCAGCTTAGCGGGGGCCGAAAATTCACCCCTCCACTTT. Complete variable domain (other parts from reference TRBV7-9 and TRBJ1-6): DTGVSQNPRHKITKRGQNVTFRCDPISEHNRLYWYRQTLGQGPEFLTYFQNEAQLEKSRLLSDRFSAERPKGSFSTLEIQRTEQGDSAMYLCASSLAGAENSPLHFGNGTRLTVT.

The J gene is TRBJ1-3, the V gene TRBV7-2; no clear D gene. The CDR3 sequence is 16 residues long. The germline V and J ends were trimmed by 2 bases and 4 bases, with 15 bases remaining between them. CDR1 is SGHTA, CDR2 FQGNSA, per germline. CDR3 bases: TGTGCCAGCAGCTTAACTGCGAGCCCTTCCGGAAACACCATATATTTT. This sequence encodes CASSLTASPSGNTIYF.

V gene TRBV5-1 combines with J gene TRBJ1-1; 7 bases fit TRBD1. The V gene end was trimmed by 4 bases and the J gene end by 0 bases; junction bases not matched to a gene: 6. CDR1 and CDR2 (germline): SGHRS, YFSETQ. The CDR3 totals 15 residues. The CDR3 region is CASSIQGGLNTEAFF. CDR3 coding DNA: TGCGCCAGCAGCATCCAAGGGGGCCTGAACACTGAAGCTTTCTTT.

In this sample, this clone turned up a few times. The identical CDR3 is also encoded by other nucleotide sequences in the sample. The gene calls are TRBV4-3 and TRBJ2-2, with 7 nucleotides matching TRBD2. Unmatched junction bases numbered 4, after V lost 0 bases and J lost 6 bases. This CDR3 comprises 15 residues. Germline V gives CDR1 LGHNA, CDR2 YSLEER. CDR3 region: CASSQDRLAAGELFF. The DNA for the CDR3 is TGCGCCAGCAGCCAAGATCGTCTAGCGGCCGGGGAGCTGTTTTTT.

CDR3 bases: TGTGCCAGCAGCTTAGTCGGAGGGGGCGGCTATGGCTACACCTTC. Translation gives CASSLVGGGGYGYTF. The chain is built from TRBV7-9 and TRBJ1-2, with TRBD1 identical over 7 bases. Unmatched junction bases numbered 6, after V lost 1 base and J lost 4 bases. The CDR3 spans 15 residues. Germline V lookup: CDR1 SEHNR, CDR2 FQNEAQ (reference sequence). Variable domain in full (rest from reference TRBV7-9 and TRBJ1-2): DTGVSQNPRHKITKRGQNVTFRCDPISEHNRLYWYRQTLGQGPEFLTYFQNEAQLEKSRLLSDRFSAERPKGSFSTLEIQRTEQGDSAMYLCASSLVGGGGYGYTFGSGTRLTVV.

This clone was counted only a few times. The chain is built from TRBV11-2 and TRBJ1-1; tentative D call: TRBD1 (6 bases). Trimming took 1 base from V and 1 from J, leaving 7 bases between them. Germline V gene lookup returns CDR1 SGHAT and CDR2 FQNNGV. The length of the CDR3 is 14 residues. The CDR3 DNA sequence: TGTGCCAGCAGCTTAGCGACAGGGAACACTGAAGCTTTCTTT. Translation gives CASSLATGNTEAFF.

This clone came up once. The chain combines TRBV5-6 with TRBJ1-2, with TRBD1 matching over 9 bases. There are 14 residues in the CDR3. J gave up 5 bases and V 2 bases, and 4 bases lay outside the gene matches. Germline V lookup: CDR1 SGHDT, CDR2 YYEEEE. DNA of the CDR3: TGTGCCAGCAGCTTCCGGGACAGGGAATATGGCTACACCTTC. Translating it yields CASSFRDREYGYTF. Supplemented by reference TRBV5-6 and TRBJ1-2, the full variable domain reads DAGVTQSPTHLIKTRGQQVTLRCSPKSGHDTVSWYQQALGQGPQFIFQYYEEEERQRGNFPDRFSGHQFPNYSSELNVNALLLGDSALYLCASSFRDREYGYTFGSGTRLTVV.

CDR3 in amino acids: CASRPRPGDGTEAFF. The CDR3 DNA follows: TGCGCCAGCAGACCACGTCCCGGGGATGGCACTGAAGCTTTCTTT. This rearrangement joins TRBV5-1 to TRBJ1-1, with D uncertain. Germline values: CDR1 SGHRS, CDR2 YFSETQ. This CDR3 spans 15 amino acids. V dropped 5 bases and J dropped 4 bases, with 18 bases sitting between them.

The CDR3 nucleotides read TGTGCCAGCAGCCCCCGGGACAGGGGGGTGGGCGAGCAGTACTTC. It yields the protein CASSPRDRGVGEQYF. The rearrangement links TRBV4-2 to TRBJ2-7, with 11 bases matching TRBD1. Trimming at V came to 4 bases and at J to 6 bases, leaving 8 bases not matched to a gene. Germline CDR1 reads LGHNA; CDR2 reads YNFKEQ. CDR3 size: 15 residues.

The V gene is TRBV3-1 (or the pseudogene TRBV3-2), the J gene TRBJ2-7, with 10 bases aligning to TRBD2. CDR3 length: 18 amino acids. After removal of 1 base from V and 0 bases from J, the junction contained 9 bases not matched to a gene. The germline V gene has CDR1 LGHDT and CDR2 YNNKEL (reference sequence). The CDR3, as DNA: TGTGCCAGCAGCCAAGCCGCTAGCGGGGGAGCCAACTCCTACGAGCAGTACTTC. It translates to CASSQAASGGANSYEQYF.

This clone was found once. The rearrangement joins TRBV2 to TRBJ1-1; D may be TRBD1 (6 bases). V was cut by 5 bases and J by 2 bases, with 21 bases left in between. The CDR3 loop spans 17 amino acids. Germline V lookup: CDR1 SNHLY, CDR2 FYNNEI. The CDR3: CASSPRGGQTLNTEAFF. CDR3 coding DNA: TGTGCCAGCAGTCCCAGGGGTGGGCAGACTTTAAACACTGAAGCTTTCTTT.

In DNA, the CDR3 is TGTGCCAGCAGCACGACAGAGTACAATGAGCAGTTCTTC. Translation gives CASSTTEYNEQFF. The chain combines TRBV5-4 with TRBJ2-1; D possibly corresponds to TRBD1 (5 bases). V shed 4 bases and J shed 4 bases, with 9 bases lying between them. The CDR3 has 13 residues. The V gene's germline CDR1 is SGHNT and CDR2 YYREEE (reference sequence).

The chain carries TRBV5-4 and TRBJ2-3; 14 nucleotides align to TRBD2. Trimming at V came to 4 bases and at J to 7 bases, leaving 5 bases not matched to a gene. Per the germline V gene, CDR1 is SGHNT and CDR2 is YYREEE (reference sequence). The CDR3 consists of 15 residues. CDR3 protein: CASSPGTSGSYTQYF. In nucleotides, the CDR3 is TGTGCCAGCAGCCCTGGGACTAGCGGGAGTTATACGCAGTATTTT. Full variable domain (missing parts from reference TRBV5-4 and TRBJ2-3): ETGVTQSPTHLIKTRGQQVTLRCSSQSGHNTVSWYQQALGQGPQFIFQYYREEENGRGNFPPRFSGLQFPNYSSELNVNALELDDSALYLCASSPGTSGSYTQYFGPGTRLTVL.

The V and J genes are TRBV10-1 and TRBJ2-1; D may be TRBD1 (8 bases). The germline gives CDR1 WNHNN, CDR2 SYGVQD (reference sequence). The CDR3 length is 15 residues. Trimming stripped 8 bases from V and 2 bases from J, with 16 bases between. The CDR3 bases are TGCGCCAGCCAGGGGGCCCGGGGGGCCTACAATGAGCAGTTCTTC. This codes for CASQGARGAYNEQFF.

The CDR3 sequence is CASSSRTASSNEKLFF. CDR3 bases: TGTGCCAGCAGCTCTAGGACAGCAAGTAGTAATGAAAAACTGTTTTTT. The chain is built from TRBV5-4 and TRBJ1-4; perhaps TRBD1 as D (6 bases). Trimming cost V 3 bases and J 4 bases, with 16 bases left between them. CDR3 size: 16 residues. Germline assignment: CDR1 SGHNT and CDR2 YYREEE (reference sequence).

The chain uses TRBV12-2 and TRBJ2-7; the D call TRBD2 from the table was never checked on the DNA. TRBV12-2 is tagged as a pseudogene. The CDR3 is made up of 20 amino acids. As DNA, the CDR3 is TGTGCAAGTCGCTCTTATCGGAGGGTGGGTCGGGACTACCGTACCTACGAGCAGTACTTC. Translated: CASRSYRRVGRDYRTYEQYF.

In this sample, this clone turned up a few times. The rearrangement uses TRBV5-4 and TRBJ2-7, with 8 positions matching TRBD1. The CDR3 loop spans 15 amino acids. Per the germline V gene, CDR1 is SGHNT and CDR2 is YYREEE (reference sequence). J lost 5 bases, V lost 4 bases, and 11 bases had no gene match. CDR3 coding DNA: TGTGCCAGCAGCCTCGGACAGGGAGGTTACCACGAGCAGTACTTC. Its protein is CASSLGQGGYHEQYF.

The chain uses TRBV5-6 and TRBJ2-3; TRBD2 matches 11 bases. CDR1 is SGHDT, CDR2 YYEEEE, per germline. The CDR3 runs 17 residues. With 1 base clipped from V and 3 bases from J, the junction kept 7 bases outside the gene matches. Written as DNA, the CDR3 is TGTGCCAGCAGCTTGCGTACTAGCGGGAGCGGGACAGATACGCAGTATTTT. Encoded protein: CASSLRTSGSGTDTQYF.

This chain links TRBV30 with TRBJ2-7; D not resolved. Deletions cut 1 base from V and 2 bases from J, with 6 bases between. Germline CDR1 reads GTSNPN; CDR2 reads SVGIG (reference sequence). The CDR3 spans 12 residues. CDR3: CAWSGRAYEQYF. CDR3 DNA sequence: TGTGCCTGGAGTGGGAGAGCCTACGAGCAGTACTTC.

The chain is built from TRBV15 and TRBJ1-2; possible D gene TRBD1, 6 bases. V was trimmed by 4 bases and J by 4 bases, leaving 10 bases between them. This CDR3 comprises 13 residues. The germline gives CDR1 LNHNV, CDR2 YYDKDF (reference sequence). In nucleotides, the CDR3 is TGTGCCACCAGCATACAGGGTGGCTATGGCTACACCTTC. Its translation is CATSIQGGYGYTF.

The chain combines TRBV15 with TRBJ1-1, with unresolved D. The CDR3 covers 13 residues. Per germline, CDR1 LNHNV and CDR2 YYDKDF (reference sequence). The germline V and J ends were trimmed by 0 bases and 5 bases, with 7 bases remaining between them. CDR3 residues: CATSREPGTEAFF. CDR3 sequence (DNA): TGTGCCACCAGCAGAGAACCGGGAACTGAAGCTTTCTTT.

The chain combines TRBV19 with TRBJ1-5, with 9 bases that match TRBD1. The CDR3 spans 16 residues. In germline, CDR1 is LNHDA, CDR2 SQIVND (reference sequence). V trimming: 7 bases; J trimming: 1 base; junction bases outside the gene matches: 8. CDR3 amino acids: CASKRGQGMSNQPQHF. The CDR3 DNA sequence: TGTGCCAGTAAAAGGGGACAGGGTATGAGCAATCAGCCCCAGCATTTT.

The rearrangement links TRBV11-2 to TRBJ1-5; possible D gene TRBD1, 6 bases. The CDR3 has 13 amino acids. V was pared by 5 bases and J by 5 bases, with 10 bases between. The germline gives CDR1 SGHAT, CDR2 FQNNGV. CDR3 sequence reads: CASSLSGDQPQHF. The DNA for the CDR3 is TGTGCCAGCAGCCTTTCAGGGGATCAGCCCCAGCATTTT.

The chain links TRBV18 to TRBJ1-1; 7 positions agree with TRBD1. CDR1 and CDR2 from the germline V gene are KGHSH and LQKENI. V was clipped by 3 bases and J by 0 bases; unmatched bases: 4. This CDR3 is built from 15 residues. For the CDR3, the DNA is TGTGCCAGCTCACCTCCGGGACAGATGAACACTGAAGCTTTCTTT. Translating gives CASSPPGQMNTEAFF.

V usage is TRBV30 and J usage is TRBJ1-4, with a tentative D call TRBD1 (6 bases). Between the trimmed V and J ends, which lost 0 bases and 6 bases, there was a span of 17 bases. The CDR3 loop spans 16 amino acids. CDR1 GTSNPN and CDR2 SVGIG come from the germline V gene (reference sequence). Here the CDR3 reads CAWSVKAGGGYEKLFF. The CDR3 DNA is TGTGCCTGGAGTGTAAAAGCGGGGGGCGGTTATGAAAAACTGTTTTTT.

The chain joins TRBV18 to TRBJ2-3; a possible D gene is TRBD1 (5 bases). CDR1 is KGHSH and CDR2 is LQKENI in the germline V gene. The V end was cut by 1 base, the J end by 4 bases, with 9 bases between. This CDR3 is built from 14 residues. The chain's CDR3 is CASSPLDSSDTQYF. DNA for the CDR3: TGTGCCAGCTCACCACTAGACAGTTCAGATACGCAGTATTTT.